These 9 T cell receptor beta chains share one sample of origin, sequenced in a study of blood T cells in healthy people across ages. A sample-barcoded 5' primer and a J-beta primer mix were used in a second PCR of about 7 to 12 cycles. TCRdb processed the 5' RACE reads anew with MiXCR; each CDR3 protein has one entry. The sample consists of 1.5 million to 2 million distinct CDR3 sequences, about 28% of them appearing once. The material sequenced was blood. The receptors were sampled from a woman aged 30 to 39 in good health.

This clonotype was seen many times. The chain joins TRBV5-1 to TRBJ2-1; 12 nucleotides line up with TRBD2. Trimming took 3 bases from V and 4 from J; bases not matched to a gene: 11. Germline V gene lookup returns CDR1 SGHRS and CDR2 YFSETQ. This CDR3 is 18 amino acids long. The CDR3 DNA reads TGCGCCAGCAGCTCGGGATATCTGACTAGCGGGAGATACAATGAGCAGTTCTTC. It specifies CASSSGYLTSGRYNEQFF.

This clonotype showed up just a few times. The rearrangement joins TRBV20-1 to TRBJ2-3, with TRBD1 matching over 8 bases. The V gene end was trimmed by 0 bases and the J gene end by 4 bases; junction bases not matched to a gene: 6. This CDR3 has 15 amino acids. The germline gives CDR1 DFQATT, CDR2 SNEGSKA (reference sequence). CDR3 DNA sequence: TGCAGTGCTAGAGATTCCAGGGGGCTAGCAGATACGCAGTATTTT. Protein product: CSARDSRGLADTQYF.

Comments on this clonotype: One end of the junction does not line up with germline, which may come from a read error. V usage is TRBV7-9 and J usage is TRBJ2-6, with a weak D call TRBD1 (6 bases). Per the germline V gene, CDR1 is SEHNR and CDR2 is FQNEAQ (reference sequence). The CDR3 is 17 amino acids. The CDR3 coding sequence is TGTGCCAGCAGCATCGGGACACCCAGCTCTGGGGCCAACGCCCTGACTTTC. As protein: CASSIGTPSSGANALTF.

There are a few counts of this clonotype. The chain combines TRBV6-2 or TRBV6-3 with TRBJ2-1; D not resolved. This CDR3 is 12 amino acids long. Germline CDR1 MNHEY, CDR2 SVGEGT. V gave up 8 bases and J gave up 3 bases, with 8 bases separating them. This CDR3 reads CASWRIYNEQFF. The CDR3 nucleotides read TGTGCCAGCTGGCGAATCTACAATGAGCAGTTCTTC.

J is TRBJ2-3 and V is TRBV7-9; TRBD1 matches 7 bases. After removal of 1 base from V and 0 bases from J, the junction contained 7 bases not matched to a gene. Germline V gives CDR1 SEHNR, CDR2 FQNEAQ (reference sequence). The CDR3 has 17 amino acids. The CDR3: CASSLGRRQGSTDTQYF. The CDR3 nucleotides read TGTGCCAGCAGCTTAGGGAGACGACAGGGAAGCACAGATACGCAGTATTTT.

This chain uses TRBV28 with TRBJ1-5; D is ambiguous. CDR1 is MDHEN and CDR2 is SYDVKM in the germline V gene. This CDR3 is built from 12 residues. Between the trimmed V and J ends, which lost 2 bases and 6 bases, there was a span of 5 bases. The CDR3 sequence is CASSLTVQPQHF. For the CDR3, the DNA is TGTGCCAGCAGTTTAACAGTTCAGCCCCAGCATTTT.

This sequence joins TRBV5-1 and TRBJ2-1, with D perhaps matching TRBD1 (7 bases). V gave up 8 bases and J gave up 8 bases, with 20 bases separating them. The germline gives CDR1 SGHRS, CDR2 YFSETQ. The CDR3 is made up of 14 amino acids. CDR3 in amino acids: CASSLGQSGDEQFF. DNA of the CDR3: TGCGCCAGTAGTTTGGGACAGTCGGGGGATGAGCAGTTCTTC. The variable domain in full, completed from reference TRBV5-1 and TRBJ2-1, reads KAGVTQTPRYLIKTRGQQVTLSCSPISGHRSVSWYQQTPGQGLQFLFEYFSETQRNKGNFPGRFSGRQFSNSRSEMNVSTLELGDSALYLCASSLGQSGDEQFFGPGTRLTVL.

In its sample, this clonotype was seen many times. V is TRBV9 and J is TRBJ2-5; 8 nucleotides agree with TRBD2. The junction had 3 bases not matched to a gene; V was cut back by 3 bases and J by 2 bases. Germline loops: CDR1 SGDLS, CDR2 YYNGEE. The CDR3 is 14 residues long. The CDR3 sequence: CASSELAEQETQYF. Here the CDR3 DNA reads TGTGCCAGCAGCGAACTAGCGGAACAAGAGACCCAGTACTTC.

About this clonotype itself: This may stem from a read error, because a much larger clone lies one nucleotide away. V is TRBV5-6 and J is TRBJ2-1; D call uncertain. The last part of the DNA fits TRBJ2-7 better; the J call may be wrong. Germline V gene data show CDR1 as SGHDT and CDR2 as YYEEEE. The CDR3 spans 13 residues. CDR3 nucleotide sequence: TGTGCCAGCAGCCCGACCAGCGTCAATGAGCAGTACTTC. It translates to CASSPTSVNEQYF.